The 32 T cell receptor beta chains below were found in one sample sequenced in a study of cytomegalovirus exposure and HLA in healthy donors. Primers included in the PCR were 60 Vbeta and 13 Jbeta primers. The table came from immunoSEQ multiplex PCR; TCRdb's copy has only in-frame clones and leaves some out. The data contain more than 90,000 clones, 82% of them singletons. Sequenced input: PBMCs. These TCRs come from a man younger than 45 in good health and CMV-seropositive.

In its sample, this clone was seen a few times. V usage is TRBV11-2 and J usage is TRBJ1-3; perhaps TRBD1 as D (5 bases). V was cut by 5 bases and J by 0 bases, with 8 bases left in between. Germline CDR1 and CDR2: SGHAT and FQNNGV. The CDR3 runs 14 residues. The CDR3 DNA follows: TGTGCCAGCAGCCGGGGGAGCTCTGGAAACACCATATATTTT. Translated, it gives CASSRGSSGNTIYF.

This clone was counted only a few times. This chain joins TRBV5-1 and TRBJ2-2; TRBD1 matches at 10 bases. The CDR3 is 16 residues long. V lost 4 bases, J lost 5 bases, and 8 bases stayed unmatched. Germline assignment: CDR1 SGHRS and CDR2 YFSETQ. The CDR3 region has the DNA TGCGCCAGCAGCGAAAGGACAGGGGGATTTACCGGGGAGCTGTTTTTT. Translation: CASSERTGGFTGELFF.

The V call is TRBV5-4, the J call TRBJ2-5, with TRBD2 matching 7 bases. The CDR3 contains 14 residues. Unmatched junction bases numbered 8, after V lost 4 bases and J lost 5 bases. Germline-derived CDR1 and CDR2 are SGHNT and YYREEE (reference sequence). DNA of the CDR3: TGTGCCAGCAGCAACCGGGGACTACCGGAGACCCAGTACTTC. Protein: CASSNRGLPETQYF.

The chain recombines TRBV6-4 with TRBJ2-3; 8 nucleotides match TRBD2. Germline V gene lookup returns CDR1 MRHNA and CDR2 SNTAGT. CDR3 length: 14 residues. V shed 6 bases and J 2 bases; nucleotides not matched to a gene: 4. The CDR3 region has the DNA TGTGCCAGCAGCGGTAGCGGGGTCACAGATACGCAGTATTTT. This sequence encodes CASSGSGVTDTQYF.

V gene TRBV7-9 combines with J gene TRBJ1-4, with TRBD1 identical over 9 bases. After removal of 3 bases from V and 0 bases from J, the junction contained 5 bases not matched to a gene. Germline loops: CDR1 SEHNR, CDR2 FQNEAQ (reference sequence). This CDR3 region has 17 residues. This CDR3 reads CASSLRDREATNEKLFF. The DNA of the CDR3 is TGTGCCAGCAGCTTGAGGGACAGGGAGGCAACTAATGAAAAACTGTTTTTT.

This clone was found once. The V gene is TRBV5-1, the J gene TRBJ2-7; 8 bases match TRBD2. The CDR3 is made up of 13 amino acids. Germline CDR1 and CDR2: SGHRS and YFSETQ. The V segment lost 2 bases and the J segment 4 bases; nucleotides outside the gene matches: 2. The CDR3 here is CASSLSGGYEQYV. CDR3 nucleotide sequence: TGCGCCAGCAGCTTATCGGGAGGGTACGAGCAGTACGTC.

This clone came up once. This chain uses TRBV13 with TRBJ2-7; 7 bases agree with TRBD1. This CDR3 contains 12 residues. CDR1 and CDR2 (germline): PRHDT, FYEKMQ (reference sequence). The V segment lost 4 bases and the J segment 5 bases; nucleotides outside the gene matches: 2. This CDR3 reads CASSSTGDEQYF. CDR3 nucleotide sequence: TGTGCCAGCAGCTCAACAGGGGACGAGCAGTACTTC.

V usage is TRBV5-4 and J usage is TRBJ1-1; D unclear. V lost 2 bases and J 4 bases, leaving 9 bases between the germline ends. The CDR3 sequence is 13 residues long. The V gene's germline CDR1 is SGHNT and CDR2 YYREEE (reference sequence). The DNA for the CDR3 is TGTGCCAGCAGCTTCGCAGCTAGCACTGAAGCTTTCTTT. Translating gives CASSFAASTEAFF.

V and J are TRBV28 and TRBJ1-1; 8 bases match TRBD1. CDR3 size: 16 residues. The germline CDR1 and CDR2 sequences are MDHEN and SYDVKM. V gave up 0 bases and J gave up 7 bases; unmatched junction bases: 10. CDR3 sequence (DNA): TGTGCCAGCAGTTTATGGGGTCGGGCGGGACAGGATGAAGCTTTCTTT. It codes for CASSLWGRAGQDEAFF.

The rearrangement uses TRBV5-1 and TRBJ1-5; 7 bases fit TRBD1. Germline V gene data show CDR1 as SGHRS and CDR2 as YFSETQ. The CDR3 consists of 15 residues. Germline trimming cut 0 bases from V and 6 bases from J; bases unmatched to any gene: 6. The CDR3 sequence is CASSLEPGGGQPQHF. The CDR3 DNA sequence: TGCGCCAGCAGCTTGGAACCAGGGGGTGGTCAGCCCCAGCATTTT.

CDR3 region: CASSFAADYEQYF. CDR3 DNA: TGTGCCAGCAGCTTTGCCGCGGACTACGAGCAGTACTTC. The chain is built from TRBV7-9 and TRBJ2-5; D is undetermined. The end of the DNA aligns better with TRBJ2-7, so the J call may be wrong. In germline, CDR1 is SEHNR, CDR2 FQNEAQ (reference sequence). The CDR3 length is 13 residues.

The gene calls are TRBV5-1 and TRBJ1-4; D is unresolved. CDR1 and CDR2 from the germline V gene are SGHRS and YFSETQ. The CDR3 covers 16 residues. The germline V and J ends were trimmed by 4 bases and 4 bases, with 17 bases remaining between them. The CDR3 protein is CASSASVGRGNEKLFF. In DNA form, the CDR3 reads TGCGCCAGCAGCGCTTCTGTTGGCCGAGGTAATGAAAAACTGTTTTTT.

The chain links TRBV18 to TRBJ2-5, with 7 nucleotides matching TRBD1. Germline assignment: CDR1 KGHSH and CDR2 LQKENI. With V trimmed by 2 bases and J by 7 bases, 7 bases remained unmatched. This CDR3 comprises 14 residues. The CDR3 DNA is TGTGCCAGCTCACCAGAAAACCCAGGGGGGACCCAGTACTTC. Amino acid sequence: CASSPENPGGTQYF. The whole variable domain, filled in from reference TRBV18 and TRBJ2-5, reads NAGVMQNPRHLVRRRGQEARLRCSPMKGHSHVYWYRQLPEEGLKFMVYLQKENIIDESGMPKERFSAEFPKEGPSILRIQQVVRGDSAAYFCASSPENPGGTQYFGPGTRLLVL.

The V gene is TRBV5-1, the J gene TRBJ1-2; D not resolved. The CDR3 has 14 amino acids. The germline gives CDR1 SGHRS, CDR2 YFSETQ. V was shortened by 2 bases and J by 0 bases, with 8 bases between the two germline ends. CDR3 residues: CASSFRAANYGYTF. Written as DNA, the CDR3 is TGCGCCAGCAGCTTTAGAGCCGCTAACTATGGCTACACCTTC.

The chain employs TRBV9 and TRBJ1-2, with D possibly TRBD1 on 5 matching bases. There are 15 residues in the CDR3. Trimming cost V 4 bases and J 0 bases, with 13 bases left between them. Germline CDR1 and CDR2: SGDLS and YYNGEE. CDR3 DNA sequence: TGTGCCAGCAGCCCTCGGGACTCTTCTAACTATGGCTACACCTTC. Translation gives CASSPRDSSNYGYTF.

J is TRBJ1-6 and V is TRBV10-3; D may be TRBD1 (6 bases). Trimming shortened V by 2 bases and J by 8 bases, and 16 bases separated the two germline ends. This CDR3 region has 16 residues. Germline assignment: CDR1 ENHRY and CDR2 SYGVKD. The CDR3 sequence is CAISESYRVGDSPLHF. The CDR3 bases are TGTGCCATCAGTGAGAGTTACAGGGTGGGGGATTCACCCCTCCACTTT.

This clone occurred a few times. The rearrangement links TRBV5-1 to TRBJ2-3; perhaps TRBD1 as D (5 bases). CDR3 length: 14 residues. V lost 2 bases and J lost 0, with 7 bases in between. Germline V lookup: CDR1 SGHRS, CDR2 YFSETQ. CDR3: CASSFRQSTDTQYF. The CDR3 DNA sequence: TGCGCCAGCAGCTTTAGACAGAGCACAGATACGCAGTATTTT.

This clone was observed a few times. The chain employs TRBV2 and TRBJ1-2, with 9 bases aligning to TRBD1. V was pared by 6 bases and J by 8 bases, with 10 bases of the junction left unmatched. Germline V gene lookup returns CDR1 SNHLY and CDR2 FYNNEI. This CDR3 has 14 residues. The CDR3 region is CASSRDRARAGYTF. CDR3 DNA sequence: TGTGCCAGCAGCCGGGACAGGGCTAGGGCCGGCTACACCTTC.

The V call is TRBV7-9, the J call TRBJ2-2, with 13 bases identical to TRBD2. The V gene's germline CDR1 is SEHNR and CDR2 FQNEAQ (reference sequence). CDR3 length equals 18 residues. Unmatched junction bases numbered 9, after V lost 3 bases and J lost 5 bases. This chain's CDR3 is CASSFGLAGVVGTGELFF. The CDR3 DNA follows: TGTGCCAGCAGCTTCGGACTAGCGGGAGTGGTTGGGACCGGGGAGCTGTTTTTT.

Regarding this clone: The junction shows a germline mismatch at one end, possibly a read error. The chain is built from TRBV7-2 and TRBJ1-6, with D uncertain. CDR1 and CDR2 (germline): SGHTA, FQGNSA. The CDR3 is 14 amino acids. The CDR3: CASSLQLYNSLLHF. Here the CDR3 DNA reads TGTGCCAGCAGCTTACAACTGTATAATTCACTCCTCCACTTT.

V and J are TRBV7-2 and TRBJ2-7; 7 positions match TRBD1. V lost 5 bases, J lost 3 bases, and 7 bases stayed unmatched. CDR3 length equals 14 residues. Germline V lookup: CDR1 SGHTA, CDR2 FQGNSA. In DNA form, the CDR3 reads TGTGCCAGCAGCCACGGGACAGCGAGCTACGAGCAGTACTTC. It translates to CASSHGTASYEQYF.

This clone has more than one count but fewer than ten. The chain uses TRBV5-4 and TRBJ2-7, with a possible D match to TRBD2 (5 bases). CDR3 length: 12 amino acids. Germline V gives CDR1 SGHNT, CDR2 YYREEE (reference sequence). Trimming stripped 3 bases from V and 2 bases from J, with 6 bases between. CDR3: CASSSGTYEQYF. The CDR3, as DNA: TGTGCCAGCAGCTCGGGAACCTACGAGCAGTACTTC. Filled out from reference TRBV5-4 and TRBJ2-7, the complete variable domain reads ETGVTQSPTHLIKTRGQQVTLRCSSQSGHNTVSWYQQALGQGPQFIFQYYREEENGRGNFPPRFSGLQFPNYSSELNVNALELDDSALYLCASSSGTYEQYFGPGTRLTVT.

Written as DNA, the CDR3 is TGTGCCAGCAGCTTAGATAAGGTAGCGGGCACAGATACGCAGTATTTT. This gives the protein CASSLDKVAGTDTQYF. This rearrangement joins TRBV7-9 to TRBJ2-3, with D possibly matching TRBD2 (6 bases). V dropped 1 base and J dropped 1 base, with 12 bases sitting between them. CDR1 is SEHNR, CDR2 FQNEAQ, per germline (reference sequence). The length of the CDR3 is 16 residues.

The chain joins TRBV28 to TRBJ1-3; D may be TRBD1 (6 bases). Germline CDR1 reads MDHEN; CDR2 reads SYDVKM. The length of the CDR3 is 13 residues. Between the trimmed V and J ends, which lost 8 bases and 2 bases, there was a span of 10 bases. CDR3 sequence (DNA): TGTGCCAGCGGCAGGGGTGCTGGAAACACCATATATTTT. This translates into CASGRGAGNTIYF.

The rearrangement joins TRBV5-1 to TRBJ2-7; 8 bases align to TRBD2. CDR1 and CDR2 (germline): SGHRS, YFSETQ. The CDR3 extends over 16 amino acids. The trim removed 4 bases at V and 5 bases at J, leaving 14 bases unmatched. The CDR3 nucleotides are TGCGCCAGCAGCCCCCAATTTACGGGGGGGCTCCACGAGCAGTACTTC. This encodes CASSPQFTGGLHEQYF.

The gene calls are TRBV15 and TRBJ2-1; TRBD2 matches 9 bases. The CDR3 is made up of 16 amino acids. Germline-derived CDR1 and CDR2 are LNHNV and YYDKDF (reference sequence). J was trimmed by 10 bases and V by 1 base; bases with no gene match: 11. The CDR3 region has the DNA TGTGCCACCAGCAGAGGGGTCAGCGGGGGGCAGAGAGAGCAGTTCTTC. Translation: CATSRGVSGGQREQFF.

The V and J genes are TRBV11-2 and TRBJ2-2; 8 bases match TRBD1. V shed 5 bases and J 3 bases; nucleotides not matched to a gene: 5. There are 15 residues in the CDR3. The germline gives CDR1 SGHAT, CDR2 FQNNGV. In DNA form, the CDR3 reads TGTGCCAGCAGCCTCCGGACAGGGTACACCGGGGAGCTGTTTTTT. Translated, it gives CASSLRTGYTGELFF.

Here the CDR3 reads CSVEDRLGGDRWYF. The DNA of the CDR3 is TGCAGCGTTGAAGATCGTTTGGGTGGGGACAGGTGGTACTTC. The chain combines TRBV29-1 with TRBJ2-5; 8 bases are shared with TRBD1. The CDR3 runs to 14 residues. Germline CDR1 and CDR2: SQVTM and ANQGSEA. J gave up 13 bases and V 0 bases, and 13 bases lay outside the gene matches.

The chain is built from TRBV6-1 and TRBJ2-5, with D tentatively TRBD1 (5 bases). The V and J ends lost 6 bases and 5 bases respectively, with 16 bases between them. Germline values: CDR1 MNHNS, CDR2 SASEGT. CDR3 length equals 14 residues. This CDR3 reads CASSATVPGETQYF. As DNA, the CDR3 is TGTGCCAGCAGCGCCACTGTCCCAGGGGAGACCCAGTACTTC.

This clone appeared a few times. The gene calls are TRBV7-2 and TRBJ2-2; tentatively, D is TRBD1 (6 bases). This CDR3 is built from 16 residues. Per the germline V gene, CDR1 is SGHTA and CDR2 is FQGNSA. Trimming took 5 bases from V and 0 from J, leaving 13 bases between them. As DNA, the CDR3 is TGTGCCAGCAGCCGATCCGAGGGGGCGAACACCGGGGAGCTGTTTTTT. Its protein is CASSRSEGANTGELFF.

V is TRBV7-2 and J is TRBJ2-5; 8 bases match TRBD1. The junction had 3 bases not matched to a gene; V was cut back by 2 bases and J by 4 bases. The CDR3 is 14 residues long. Germline assignment: CDR1 SGHTA and CDR2 FQGNSA. The CDR3 DNA reads TGTGCCAGCAGCTTACTGGGGACAGGAGAGACCCAGTACTTC. It yields the protein CASSLLGTGETQYF.

About this clone: This CDR3 is also generated by other DNA sequences in the sample. The rearrangement uses TRBV5-6 and TRBJ1-4; D remains ambiguous. V dropped 2 bases and J dropped 5 bases, with 7 bases sitting between them. The CDR3 is 13 residues long. Germline CDR1 is SGHDT and CDR2 is YYEEEE. DNA for the CDR3: TGTGCCAGCAGCTTATCTCCGAATGAAAAACTGTTTTTT. Its translation: CASSLSPNEKLFF.